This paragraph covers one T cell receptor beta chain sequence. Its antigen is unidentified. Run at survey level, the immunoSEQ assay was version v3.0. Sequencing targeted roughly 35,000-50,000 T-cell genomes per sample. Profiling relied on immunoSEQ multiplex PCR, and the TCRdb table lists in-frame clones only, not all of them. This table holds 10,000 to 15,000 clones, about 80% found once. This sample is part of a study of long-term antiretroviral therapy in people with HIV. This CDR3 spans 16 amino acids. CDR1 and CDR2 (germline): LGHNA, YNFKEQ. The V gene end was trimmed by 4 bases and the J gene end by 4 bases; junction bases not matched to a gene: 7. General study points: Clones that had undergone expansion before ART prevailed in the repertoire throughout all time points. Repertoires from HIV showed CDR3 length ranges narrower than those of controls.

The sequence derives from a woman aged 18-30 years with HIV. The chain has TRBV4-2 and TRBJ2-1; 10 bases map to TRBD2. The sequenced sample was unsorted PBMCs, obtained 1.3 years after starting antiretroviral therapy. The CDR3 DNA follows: TGTGCCAGCAGCCTGAGTCTAGCGGGAGATTACAATGAGCAGTTCTTC. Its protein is CASSLSLAGDYNEQFF.